This T cell receptor (beta chain) was sequenced in a study of TIL therapy for anti-PD-1-resistant metastatic lung cancer. About the study: Patients had a median age of around 54 years (range 38-75). Tumors carried a median roughly 1.5 non-synonymous mutations per megabase.

The CDR3 runs to 16 residues. In germline, CDR1 is SGHVS, CDR2 FQNEAQ. Trimming shortened V by 5 bases and J by 7 bases, and 18 bases separated the two germline ends. This was the immunoSEQ v3 assay. Generated by immunoSEQ multiplex PCR, the TCRdb table keeps only in-frame clones and is missing some. This table holds tens of thousands of clones, about two thirds found once. Time point defined: pre-treatment sample, taken before nivolumab and TIL therapy. The clonotype comes from a person between 25 and 80 years old with non-small cell lung cancer. The rearrangement uses TRBV7-8 and TRBJ1-6; D remains unclear. The sequences come from blood, collected at baseline. In DNA form, the CDR3 reads TGTGCCAGCAGCAGCAAGGGCTTCCCGGAGAATTCACCCCTCCACTTT. This gives the protein CASSSKGFPENSPLHF.